Following are 11 T cell receptor beta chains from one sample sequenced in a study of cytomegalovirus exposure and HLA in healthy donors. 60 Vbeta and 13 Jbeta primers were used in PCR. TCRdb's table, derived via immunoSEQ multiplex PCR, lists solely in-frame clones and lacks some. Found here are 100,000 to 150,000 clones, around 70% of them singletons; the top ten hold 4%. The sequencing sample was made of PBMCs. These receptors originate from a man aged 35 to 55 in good health and CMV-seropositive.

This chain links TRBV19 with TRBJ2-6, with 7 positions matching TRBD1. The CDR3 loop spans 16 amino acids. From germline, CDR1 is LNHDA and CDR2 SQIVND (reference sequence). Trimming at V came to 6 bases and at J to 4 bases, leaving 9 bases not matched to a gene. CDR3 nucleotides: TGTGCCAGTAGCCTAACAGGGGCACGGGGGGCCAACGTCCTGACTTTC. This encodes CASSLTGARGANVLTF.

The CDR3 sequence: CASSTPSGGHQETQYF. CDR3 coding DNA: TGTGCCAGCAGTACGCCTAGCGGGGGGCACCAAGAGACCCAGTACTTC. The J gene is TRBJ2-5, the V gene TRBV27; TRBD2 aligns across 11 bases. Germline CDR1 MNHEY, CDR2 SMNVEV (reference sequence). V gave up 5 bases and J gave up 0 bases; unmatched junction bases: 5. The CDR3 length is 16 residues.

This clone was counted between two and nine times. The chain links TRBV5-1 to TRBJ2-5; a possible D gene is TRBD2 (6 bases). The CDR3 spans 15 residues. V was trimmed by 6 bases and J by 2 bases, leaving 17 bases between them. The germline CDR1 and CDR2 sequences are SGHRS and YFSETQ. The CDR3 here is CASTSIPSGQETQYF. CDR3 DNA: TGCGCCAGCACCTCCATCCCCAGCGGGCAAGAGACCCAGTACTTC.

The chain carries TRBV7-9 and TRBJ2-2; TRBD1 might be the D (6 bases). Looked up from germline, CDR1 is SEHNR and CDR2 is FQNEAQ (reference sequence). The V end lost 5 bases, the J end lost 6 bases, and 22 bases lay between the germline ends. CDR3 size: 17 residues. The CDR3 loop is CASSLGLLNQGSGELFF. DNA for the CDR3: TGTGCCAGCAGCCTCGGCTTATTAAACCAGGGGTCCGGGGAGCTGTTTTTT.

The V gene is TRBV25-1, the J gene TRBJ1-5; 8 nucleotides match TRBD1. The germline V gene encodes CDR1 MGHDK and CDR2 SYGVNS. CDR3 length: 14 amino acids. V was pared by 4 bases and J by 6 bases, with 5 bases of the junction left unmatched. The CDR3 spells CASSGTGRGQPQHF. The CDR3 DNA follows: TGTGCCAGCAGTGGGACAGGGAGGGGTCAGCCCCAGCATTTT.

This clone occurred a few times. The chain recombines TRBV29-1 with TRBJ1-4; 8 bases fit TRBD1. Germline values: CDR1 SQVTM, CDR2 ANQGSEA. This CDR3 has 12 amino acids. The V segment lost 4 bases and the J segment 5 bases; nucleotides outside the gene matches: 0. CDR3 sequence: CSVGQGNEKLFF. The CDR3 DNA reads TGCAGCGTTGGACAGGGGAATGAAAAACTGTTTTTT.

The chain carries TRBV14 and TRBJ2-7; D call uncertain. Trimming cost V 0 bases and J 9 bases, with 21 bases left between them. Germline loops: CDR1 SGHDN, CDR2 FVKESK. The CDR3 contains 16 residues. This chain's CDR3 is CASSQDSGRRSLGQYF. CDR3 in DNA: TGTGCCAGCAGCCAAGATAGTGGCAGGCGCTCCCTCGGGCAGTACTTC. The full variable domain, rest sourced from reference TRBV14 and TRBJ2-7, is EAGVTQFPSHSVIEKGQTVTLRCDPISGHDNLYWYRRVMGKEIKFLLHFVKESKQDESGMPNNRFLAERTGGTYSTLKVQPAELEDSGVYFCASSQDSGRRSLGQYFGPGTRLTVT.

In this sample, this clone is medium-sized. This chain links TRBV10-1 with TRBJ2-2; D perhaps matches TRBD2 (5 bases). The CDR3 spans 14 residues. V lost 5 bases, J lost 4 bases, and 11 bases lay in between. The germline gives CDR1 WNHNN, CDR2 SYGVQD (reference sequence). The CDR3 reads CASSSLAGTGELFF. The CDR3, as DNA: TGCGCCAGCAGTTCTCTAGCTGGCACCGGGGAGCTGTTTTTT.

The J gene is TRBJ1-2, the V gene TRBV5-4; tentatively, D is TRBD1 (6 bases). Germline assignment: CDR1 SGHNT and CDR2 YYREEE (reference sequence). Trimming took 1 base from V and 4 from J, leaving 14 bases between them. The CDR3 totals 15 residues. CDR3 loop: CASSLIWQGLYGYTF. The CDR3 coding sequence is TGTGCCAGCAGCTTGATCTGGCAGGGGCTCTATGGCTACACCTTC.

CDR3 sequence (DNA): TGTGCCAGCAGCTCCCGACTAGCGGGCACAGATACGCAGTATTTT. Encoded protein: CASSSRLAGTDTQYF. The chain combines TRBV7-3 with TRBJ2-3; 9 bases match TRBD2. The ends lost 4 bases at V and 1 base at J; junction bases unmatched: 3. CDR1 is SGHTA, CDR2 FQGTGA, per germline. This CDR3 contains 15 residues.

This clone was seen a single time. The V gene is TRBV9, the J gene TRBJ2-7; tentative D call: TRBD1 (6 bases). Germline V gene sequence: CDR1 SGDLS, CDR2 YYNGEE. The ends were cut back, 0 bases at V and 3 bases at J, with 19 bases in the middle. This CDR3 has 17 amino acids. Here the CDR3 reads CASSVDGTGTNFYEQYF. The CDR3 nucleotides read TGTGCCAGCAGCGTAGACGGCACCGGGACAAACTTCTACGAGCAGTACTTC.